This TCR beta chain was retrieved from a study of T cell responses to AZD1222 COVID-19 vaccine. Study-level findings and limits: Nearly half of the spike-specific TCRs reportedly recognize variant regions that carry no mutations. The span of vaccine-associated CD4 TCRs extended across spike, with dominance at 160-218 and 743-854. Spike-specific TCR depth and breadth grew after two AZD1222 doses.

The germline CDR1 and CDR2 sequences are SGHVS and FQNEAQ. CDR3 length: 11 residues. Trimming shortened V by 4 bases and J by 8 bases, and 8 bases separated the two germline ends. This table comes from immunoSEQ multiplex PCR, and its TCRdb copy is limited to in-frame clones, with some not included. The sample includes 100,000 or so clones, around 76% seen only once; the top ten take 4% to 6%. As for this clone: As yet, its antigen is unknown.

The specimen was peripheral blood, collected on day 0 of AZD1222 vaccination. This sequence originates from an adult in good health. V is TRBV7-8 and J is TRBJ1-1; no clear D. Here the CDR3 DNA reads TGTGCCAGCAGCTCAGCGATCGAAGCTTTCTTT. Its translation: CASSSAIEAFF. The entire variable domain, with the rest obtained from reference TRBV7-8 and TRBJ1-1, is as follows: GAGVSQSPRYKVAKRGQDVALRCDPISGHVSLFWYQQALGQGPEFLTYFQNEAQLDKSGLPSDRFFAERPEGSVSTLKIQRTQQEDSAVYLCASSSAIEAFFGQGTRLTVV.